The table lists the clone carrying this T cell receptor (beta chain) with many counts. Its antigen is as yet unknown. This specimen comes from a study of identical twins. Study-level findings and limits: Weaker excess sharing between twins was seen in beta out-of-frame sequences. For cord blood, abundant beta clonotypes had fewer insertions, unlike memory repertoires, which showed none.

This CDR3 spans 14 amino acids. Germline-derived CDR1 and CDR2 are KGHSH and LQKENI. V dropped 8 bases and J dropped 0; count of bases not matched to a gene: 5. Unique molecular identifiers were present on the cDNA, which also gained a universal primer site by template switching. TCRdb re-called the 5' RACE reads through MiXCR, storing one row per CDR3 protein. The data contain 510,000 or so distinct CDR3 sequences, around 15% of them seen just once; the ten biggest clones take up 0.44%. Healthy Caucasians, and only they, were the donors. This sample was shared with a second study, whose subject was yellow fever vaccine responses in identical twins.

The rearrangement links TRBV18 to TRBJ1-1, with 8 bases lining up with TRBD1. Sequencing used CD4+ T cells sorted from blood. The sequence was obtained from a woman aged 18-29 years in good health. Here the CDR3 reads CASSPDRVNTEAFF. The CDR3, as DNA: TGTGCCAGCAGCCCGGACAGGGTGAACACTGAAGCTTTCTTT. Combining the CDR3 with reference TRBV18 and TRBJ1-1 gives the whole variable domain NAGVMQNPRHLVRRRGQEARLRCSPMKGHSHVYWYRQLPEEGLKFMVYLQKENIIDESGMPKERFSAEFPKEGPSILRIQQVVRGDSAAYFCASSPDRVNTEAFFGQGTRLTVV.